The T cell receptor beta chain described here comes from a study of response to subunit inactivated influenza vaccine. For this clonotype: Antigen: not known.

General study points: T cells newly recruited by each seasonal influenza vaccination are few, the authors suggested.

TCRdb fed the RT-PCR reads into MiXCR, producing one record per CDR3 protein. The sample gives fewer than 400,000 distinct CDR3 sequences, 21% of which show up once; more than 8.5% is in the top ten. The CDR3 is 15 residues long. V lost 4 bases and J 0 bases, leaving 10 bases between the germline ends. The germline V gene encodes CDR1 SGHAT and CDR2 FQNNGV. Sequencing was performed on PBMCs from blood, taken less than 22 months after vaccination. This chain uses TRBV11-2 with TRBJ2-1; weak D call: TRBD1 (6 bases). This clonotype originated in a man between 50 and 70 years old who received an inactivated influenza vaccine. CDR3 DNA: TGTGCCAGCAGCTCATTACAGGGCTCCTACAATGAGCAGTTCTTC. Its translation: CASSSLQGSYNEQFF.